The entry that follows covers one T cell receptor beta chain sequence. CDR1 is LNHNV and CDR2 is YYDKDF in the germline V gene (reference sequence). The CDR3 runs 13 residues. The ends lost 5 bases at V and 6 bases at J; junction bases unmatched: 4. These data belong to a study of blood T cell repertoires in COVID-19. Two negative PCRs, clearance, or symptom resolution were required of recovered Cohort 3 donors. The table came from immunoSEQ multiplex PCR; TCRdb's copy has only in-frame clones and leaves some out. The sample has some 300,000 clones; 70% to 90% are singletons. This chain connects TRBV15 to TRBJ1-2; 9 bases match TRBD1. The sequenced sample was PBMCs or T cells enriched from blood (not recorded which). This sequence was found in a woman aged 25 to 45 who had recovered from COVID-19. The CDR3 region is CATSEQGADGYTF. The DNA of the CDR3 is TGTGCCACCAGCGAACAGGGGGCGGATGGCTACACCTTC.